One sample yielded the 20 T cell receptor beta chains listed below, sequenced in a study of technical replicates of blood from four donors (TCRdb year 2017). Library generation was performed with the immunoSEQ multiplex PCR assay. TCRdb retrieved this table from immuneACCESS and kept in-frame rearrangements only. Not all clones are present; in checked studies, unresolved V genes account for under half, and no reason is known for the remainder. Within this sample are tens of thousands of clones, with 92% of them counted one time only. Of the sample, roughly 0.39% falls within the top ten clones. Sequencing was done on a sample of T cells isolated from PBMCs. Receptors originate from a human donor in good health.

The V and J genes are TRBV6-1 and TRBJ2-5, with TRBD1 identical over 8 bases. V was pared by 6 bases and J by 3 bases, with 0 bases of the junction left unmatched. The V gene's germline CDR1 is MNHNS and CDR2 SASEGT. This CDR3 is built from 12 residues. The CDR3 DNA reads TGTGCCAGCAGGGACAGGGAAGAGACCCAGTACTTC. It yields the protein CASRDREETQYF.

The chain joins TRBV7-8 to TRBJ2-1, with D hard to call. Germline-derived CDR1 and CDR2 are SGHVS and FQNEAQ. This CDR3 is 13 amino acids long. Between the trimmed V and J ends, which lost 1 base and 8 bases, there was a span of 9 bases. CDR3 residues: CASSLVWSDEQFF. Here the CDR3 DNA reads TGTGCCAGCAGCTTAGTTTGGAGCGATGAGCAGTTCTTC. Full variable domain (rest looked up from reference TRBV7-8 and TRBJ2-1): GAGVSQSPRYKVAKRGQDVALRCDPISGHVSLFWYQQALGQGPEFLTYFQNEAQLDKSGLPSDRFFAERPEGSVSTLKIQRTQQEDSAVYLCASSLVWSDEQFFGPGTRLTVL.

The chain's CDR3 is CASSYGDSYEQYF. The CDR3 DNA is TGTGCCAGCAGCTACGGGGACTCCTACGAGCAGTACTTC. The rearrangement joins TRBV27 to TRBJ2-7; possibly TRBD2 for D (5 bases). V shed 6 bases and J shed 0 bases, with 9 bases lying between them. Germline V gene data show CDR1 as MNHEY and CDR2 as SMNVEV (reference sequence). The CDR3 is 13 amino acids.

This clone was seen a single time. The CDR3, as DNA: TGTGCCAGCAGCGAGGGTCCTCACTACGAGCAGTACTTC. Its protein product is CASSEGPHYEQYF. The chain is built from TRBV2 and TRBJ2-7, with D perhaps TRBD2 (5 bases). Trimming stripped 6 bases from V and 3 bases from J, with 12 bases between. The length of the CDR3 is 13 residues. Germline values: CDR1 SNHLY, CDR2 FYNNEI. The full variable domain, in which reference TRBV2 and TRBJ2-7 provide the parts outside the CDR3, is EPEVTQTPSHQVTQMGQEVILRCVPISNHLYFYWYRQILGQKVEFLVSFYNNEISEKSEIFDDQFSVERPDGSNFTLKIRSTKLEDSAMYFCASSEGPHYEQYFGPGTRLTVT.

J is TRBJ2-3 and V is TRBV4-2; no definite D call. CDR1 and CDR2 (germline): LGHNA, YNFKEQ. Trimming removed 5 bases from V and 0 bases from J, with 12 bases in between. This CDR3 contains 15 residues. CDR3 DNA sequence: TGTGCCAGCAGCTCCCATTCCACTAGCACAGATACGCAGTATTTT. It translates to CASSSHSTSTDTQYF.

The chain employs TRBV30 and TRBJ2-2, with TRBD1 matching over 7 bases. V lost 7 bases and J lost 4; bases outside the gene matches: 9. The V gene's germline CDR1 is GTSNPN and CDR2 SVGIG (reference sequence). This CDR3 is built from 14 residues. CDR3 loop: CAFLGRDSTGELFF. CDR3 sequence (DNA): TGTGCCTTTCTAGGCCGGGACAGCACCGGGGAGCTGTTTTTT.

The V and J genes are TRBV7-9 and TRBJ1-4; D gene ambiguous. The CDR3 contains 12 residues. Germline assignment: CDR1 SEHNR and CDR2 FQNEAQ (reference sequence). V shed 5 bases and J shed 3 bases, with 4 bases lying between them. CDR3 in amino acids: CASSRPNEKLFF. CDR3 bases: TGTGCCAGCAGCCGTCCTAATGAAAAACTGTTTTTT.

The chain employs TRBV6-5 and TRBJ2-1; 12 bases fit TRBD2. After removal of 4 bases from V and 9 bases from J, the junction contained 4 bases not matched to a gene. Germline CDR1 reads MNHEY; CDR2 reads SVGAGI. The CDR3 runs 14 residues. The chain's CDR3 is CASSWTSGIGEQFF. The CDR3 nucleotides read TGTGCCAGCAGTTGGACTAGCGGGATCGGTGAGCAGTTCTTC.

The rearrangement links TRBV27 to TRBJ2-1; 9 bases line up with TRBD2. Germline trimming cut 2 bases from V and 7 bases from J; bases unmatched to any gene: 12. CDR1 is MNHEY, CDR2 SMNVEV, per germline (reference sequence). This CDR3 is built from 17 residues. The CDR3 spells CASSLLTGTSKGNEQFF. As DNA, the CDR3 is TGTGCCAGCAGTTTACTCACCGGGACTAGCAAGGGAAATGAGCAGTTCTTC.

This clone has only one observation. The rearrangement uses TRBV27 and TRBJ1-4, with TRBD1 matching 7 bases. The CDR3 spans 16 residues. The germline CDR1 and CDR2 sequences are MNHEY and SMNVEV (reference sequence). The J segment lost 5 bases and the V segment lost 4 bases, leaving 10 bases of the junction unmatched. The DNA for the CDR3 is TGTGCCAGCAGTTACTCACGACAGGGAGGAAATGAAAAACTGTTTTTT. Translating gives CASSYSRQGGNEKLFF.

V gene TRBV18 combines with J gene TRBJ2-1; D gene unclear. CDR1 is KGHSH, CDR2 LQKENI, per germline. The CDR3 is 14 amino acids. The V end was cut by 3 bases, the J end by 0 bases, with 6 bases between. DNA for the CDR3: TGTGCCAGCTCACCGGGCTCCTCCTACAATGAGCAGTTCTTC. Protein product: CASSPGSSYNEQFF. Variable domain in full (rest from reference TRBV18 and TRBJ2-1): NAGVMQNPRHLVRRRGQEARLRCSPMKGHSHVYWYRQLPEEGLKFMVYLQKENIIDESGMPKERFSAEFPKEGPSILRIQQVVRGDSAAYFCASSPGSSYNEQFFGPGTRLTVL.

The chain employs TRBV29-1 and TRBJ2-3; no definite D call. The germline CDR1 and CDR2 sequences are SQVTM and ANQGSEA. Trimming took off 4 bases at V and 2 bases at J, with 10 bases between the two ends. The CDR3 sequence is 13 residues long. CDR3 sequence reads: CSVALGSTDTQYF. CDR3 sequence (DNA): TGCAGCGTTGCTCTAGGATCCACAGATACGCAGTATTTT.

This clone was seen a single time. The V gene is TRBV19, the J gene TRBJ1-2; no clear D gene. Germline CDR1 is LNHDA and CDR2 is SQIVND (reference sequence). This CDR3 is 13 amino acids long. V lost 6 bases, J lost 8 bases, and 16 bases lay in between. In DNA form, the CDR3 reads TGTGCCAGTAGCTTTGAGGCAGTGCAGGGCTACACCTTC. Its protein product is CASSFEAVQGYTF.

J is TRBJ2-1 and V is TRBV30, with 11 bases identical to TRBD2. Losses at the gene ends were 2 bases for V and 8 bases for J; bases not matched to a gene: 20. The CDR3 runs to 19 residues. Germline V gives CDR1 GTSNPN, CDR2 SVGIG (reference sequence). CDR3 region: CAWSIDRGTSGRSWDEQFF. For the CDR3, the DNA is TGTGCCTGGAGTATCGACAGGGGAACTAGCGGGAGATCATGGGATGAGCAGTTCTTC.

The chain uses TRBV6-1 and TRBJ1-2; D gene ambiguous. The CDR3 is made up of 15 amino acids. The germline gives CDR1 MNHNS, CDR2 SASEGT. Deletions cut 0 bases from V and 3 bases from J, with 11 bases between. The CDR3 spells CASSEADWTYYGYTF. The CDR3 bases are TGTGCCAGCAGTGAAGCCGACTGGACTTACTATGGCTACACCTTC.

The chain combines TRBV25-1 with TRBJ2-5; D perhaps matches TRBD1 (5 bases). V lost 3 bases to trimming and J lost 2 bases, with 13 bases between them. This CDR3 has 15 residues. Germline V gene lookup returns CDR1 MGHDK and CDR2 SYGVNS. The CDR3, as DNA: TGTGCCAGCAGTGACATCAGACAGATTCAAGAGACCCAGTACTTC. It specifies CASSDIRQIQETQYF.

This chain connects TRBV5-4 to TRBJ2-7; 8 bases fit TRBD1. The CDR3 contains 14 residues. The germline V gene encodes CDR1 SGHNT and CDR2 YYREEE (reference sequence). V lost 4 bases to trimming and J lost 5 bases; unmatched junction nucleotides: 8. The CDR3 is CASSTDREVNEQYF. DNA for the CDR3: TGTGCCAGCAGCACGGACAGGGAAGTCAACGAGCAGTACTTC.

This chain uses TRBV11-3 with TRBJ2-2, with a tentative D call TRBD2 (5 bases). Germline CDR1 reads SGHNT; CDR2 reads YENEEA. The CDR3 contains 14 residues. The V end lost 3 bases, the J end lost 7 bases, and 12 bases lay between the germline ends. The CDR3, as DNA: TGTGCCAGCAGCTTGGAGCGGTCGGTCGGGGAGCTGTTTTTT. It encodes CASSLERSVGELFF.

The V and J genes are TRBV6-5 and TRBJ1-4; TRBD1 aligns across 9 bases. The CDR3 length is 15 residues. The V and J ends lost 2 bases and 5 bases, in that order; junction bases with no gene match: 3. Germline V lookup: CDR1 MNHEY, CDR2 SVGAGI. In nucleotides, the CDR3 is TGTGCCAGCAGTTACCGGACAGGGGAGAATGAAAAACTGTTTTTT. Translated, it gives CASSYRTGENEKLFF.

CDR3 nucleotides: TGTGCCAGCAGCTTAGGACTAGCGGGCAATGAGCAGTTCTTC. It translates to CASSLGLAGNEQFF. This chain connects TRBV7-2 to TRBJ2-1, with 10 nucleotides matching TRBD2. This CDR3 is 14 amino acids long. J lost 6 bases, V lost 1 base, and 0 bases had no gene match. Germline V gives CDR1 SGHTA, CDR2 FQGNSA.